Sequencing of this TCR beta chain was carried out in a study of T-cell memory formation after mild COVID-19. Study-level results: While clones contracting from day 15 to 85 were balanced between CD4 and CD8, later expanders leaned CD4+. Contracting CD4+ clones lay largely in CM and EM, with CD8+ ones residing in EMRA.

Turning to this clonotype: Its specificity is unknown.

TCRdb re-called the 5' RACE reads through MiXCR, storing one row per CDR3 protein. The sample yields 270,000 or so distinct CDR3 sequences, about 20% seen once. With 2 bases removed from V and 3 bases from J, the gap between germline ends came to 6 bases. Germline loops: CDR1 MNHEY, CDR2 SVGEGT. The CDR3 totals 13 residues. This rearrangement joins TRBV6-2 or TRBV6-3 to TRBJ2-3, with D hard to call. The receptor comes from a man between 18 and 29 years old who had mild COVID-19 (a few samples of this study predate the infection). Cell type and time point are not known. Source material: PBMCs or a T cell subset sorted from them (not recorded which). Written as DNA, the CDR3 is TGTGCCAGCAGTTACACCAGGACAGATACGCAGTATTTT. The encoded protein is CASSYTRTDTQYF.